What follows describes a single T cell receptor (beta chain). The data stem from a study of blood T cell repertoires in COVID-19. Study information: Collection of acute and convalescent COVID-19 samples took place in the United States, Italy and Spain. T cells, B-cell-depleted T cells, or PBMCs provided the cDNA or gDNA that served as material.

Authors' methods: Amplification of reference gene primers was used by the study to estimate nucleated cell counts. The assay was immunoSEQ multiplex PCR, and TCRdb's table has in-frame clones only and misses some. That table is the source of V, J and clone size, and D and trimming were worked out from the DNA. The data show about 71,000 clones, with 75% to 90% seen just once and less than 2.5% held by the top ten. CDR1 is LNHDA and CDR2 is SQIVND in the germline V gene (reference sequence). This CDR3 spans 13 amino acids. With 7 bases clipped from V and 10 bases from J, the junction kept 11 bases outside the gene matches.

The clonotype originates from a human donor in a cohort sampled during active COVID-19. Sequences were obtained from peripheral blood. The genes are TRBV19 and TRBJ1-1; 8 positions agree with TRBD1. CDR3 loop: CASIRGQGGRAFF. In nucleotides, the CDR3 is TGTGCCAGTATCCGAGGACAGGGAGGTAGAGCTTTCTTT.